The subject of this entry is one TCR beta chain. The entry originates in a study of blood T cell repertoires in COVID-19. TCRdb's table, derived via immunoSEQ multiplex PCR, lists solely in-frame clones and lacks some. The repertoire includes over 85,000 clones, 75% to 80% of them detected once, and 16% sits in the top ten. Germline CDR1 and CDR2: MNHNY and SVGAGI (reference sequence). The ends lost 8 bases at V and 8 bases at J; junction bases unmatched: 7. The CDR3 runs 15 residues. The genes are TRBV6-6 and TRBJ2-1, with 15 bases lining up with TRBD2. The sequencing input was peripheral blood. The sequence was collected from a woman older than 75 with active or convalescent COVID-19. The CDR3 bases are TGTGCCAGCGGACTAGCGGGAGGGAGCCCGTATGAGCAGTTCTTC. It is translated as CASGLAGGSPYEQFF.